The clone carrying this T cell receptor beta chain has at least ten counts. The antigen remains unidentified. These data originate in a study of radiotherapy plus CTLA-4 blockade in lung cancer. Study details: Objective responses were observed in 15% to 20% of patients, and disease control was achieved by 30% to 35%. Regarding the study as a whole: The study found tumor-derived TCR clones expanded in blood after radiotherapy plus ipilimumab. Interferon-beta and early blood T cell clone dynamics reportedly predicted response best.

The CDR3 consists of 14 residues. From germline, CDR1 is SGHDT and CDR2 YYEEEE. V was clipped by 0 bases and J by 0 bases, with 7 bases between them. With ipilimumab providing CTLA-4 blockade, focal radiation was administered to patients who had chemo-refractory metastatic non-small-cell lung cancer. The table came from immunoSEQ multiplex PCR; TCRdb's copy has only in-frame clones and leaves some out. This repertoire shows about 43,000 clones, roughly 67% found once; its top ten account for roughly 25%. The sample here was peripheral blood, taken from a patient treated with radiotherapy plus ipilimumab. This TCR was recovered from a human donor with non-small cell lung cancer who had a partial response to radiotherapy plus ipilimumab. This chain uses TRBV5-6 with TRBJ2-7; D is ambiguous. CDR3 region: CASSLGGSSYEQYF. CDR3 in DNA: TGTGCCAGCAGCTTGGGAGGTAGCTCCTACGAGCAGTACTTC.